The T cell receptor (beta chain) described here comes from a study of shared clonotypes between healthy human individuals. Sequencing was performed with immunoSEQ multiplex PCR; in TCRdb, only in-frame clones are kept and a portion is missing. The sample holds 300,000 to 400,000 clones, around 67% seen once. Trimming removed 5 bases at V and 9 bases at J, with 11 bases between. This CDR3 has 12 amino acids. Germline loops: CDR1 LNHDA, CDR2 SQIVND (reference sequence). This clone was counted a single time. V usage is TRBV19 and J usage is TRBJ1-5; unclear D gene. The sequence derives from a man aged 30 to 45 in good health. Material: memory CD4+ T cells sorted from blood. Subset here: CD45RA-negative fraction. The CDR3 sequence is CASSLLGGPQHF. In DNA, the CDR3 is TGTGCCAGTAGTCTTCTAGGAGGGCCCCAGCATTTT.